The 8 T cell receptor beta chains below were found in one sample sequenced in a study of blood T cell repertoires in COVID-19. The table came from immunoSEQ multiplex PCR; TCRdb's copy has only in-frame clones and leaves some out. The sample has fewer than 250,000 clones, less than 90% seen once. The material sequenced was peripheral blood. These receptor sequences come from an older woman with acute or convalescent COVID-19.

The V and J genes are TRBV28 and TRBJ1-5, with TRBD1 matching 7 bases. The junction had 16 bases not matched to a gene; V was cut back by 6 bases and J by 11 bases. The CDR3 sequence is 15 residues long. Germline CDR1 is MDHEN and CDR2 is SYDVKM. The CDR3 spells CASSPGKGALRAQHF. DNA of the CDR3: TGTGCCAGCAGCCCAGGGAAGGGGGCGCTTCGGGCCCAGCATTTT.

The chain employs TRBV5-1 and TRBJ1-2; 7 nucleotides line up with TRBD1. V was pared by 3 bases and J by 5 bases, with 7 bases of the junction left unmatched. There are 14 residues in the CDR3. Germline loops: CDR1 SGHRS, CDR2 YFSETQ. CDR3 region: CASSSLRQGYGYTF. The CDR3 region has the DNA TGCGCCAGCAGCTCCCTAAGACAGGGTTATGGCTACACCTTC.

The rearrangement joins TRBV20-1 to TRBJ1-1; D is perhaps TRBD1 (6 bases). V gave up 3 bases and J gave up 8 bases, with 13 bases separating them. The CDR3 totals 12 residues. Germline lookup yields CDR1 DFQATT and CDR2 SNEGSKA (reference sequence). CDR3 DNA: TGCAGTGCTAGTTCAGGAACAGGGGAAGCTTTCTTT. Protein: CSASSGTGEAFF.

This clone was counted a single time. Other DNA sequences within the sample encode an identical CDR3. The chain carries TRBV5-1 and TRBJ1-1; D remains unclear. V gave up 4 bases and J gave up 1 base, with 14 bases separating them. The CDR3 runs 15 residues. CDR1 is SGHRS, CDR2 YFSETQ, per germline. CDR3 bases: TGCGCCAGCAGCCCCAGATCAGGATCGAACACTGAAGCTTTCTTT. Its protein is CASSPRSGSNTEAFF. The full variable domain, completed using reference TRBV5-1 and TRBJ1-1, is KAGVTQTPRYLIKTRGQQVTLSCSPISGHRSVSWYQQTPGQGLQFLFEYFSETQRNKGNFPGRFSGRQFSNSRSEMNVSTLELGDSALYLCASSPRSGSNTEAFFGQGTRLTVV.

The CDR3, as DNA: TGCGCCAGCAGCTTGGCCCCCGACAGGAACTATGGCTACACCTTC. This encodes CASSLAPDRNYGYTF. The chain employs TRBV5-1 and TRBJ1-2; perhaps TRBD1 as D (6 bases). The CDR3 runs 15 residues. Germline-derived CDR1 and CDR2 are SGHRS and YFSETQ. V lost 0 bases and J 2 bases, leaving 11 bases between the germline ends.

The rearrangement joins TRBV7-2 to TRBJ2-3; TRBD2 aligns across 14 bases. CDR1 is SGHTA, CDR2 FQGNSA, per germline. V gave up 1 base and J gave up 3 bases; unmatched junction bases: 3. The CDR3 runs 17 residues. CDR3 sequence: CASSLGLAGGGTDTQYF. DNA for the CDR3: TGTGCCAGCAGCTTAGGACTAGCGGGAGGGGGGACAGATACGCAGTATTTT.

The genes are TRBV6-4 and TRBJ2-3, with 9 positions matching TRBD1. V gave up 0 bases and J gave up 8 bases; unmatched junction bases: 0. The length of the CDR3 is 13 residues. CDR1 MRHNA and CDR2 SNTAGT come from the germline V gene. In DNA form, the CDR3 reads TGTGCCAGCAGTGACTCGACAGGGGGTACGCAGTATTTT. Amino acids: CASSDSTGGTQYF.

In its sample, this clone was seen many times. The chain joins TRBV27 to TRBJ1-4, with 8 bases identical to TRBD1. J gave up 5 bases and V 8 bases, and 13 bases lay outside the gene matches. The germline CDR1 and CDR2 sequences are MNHEY and SMNVEV (reference sequence). The CDR3 is 16 amino acids. CDR3 bases: TGTGCCAGCCGACAGGGGTCGGGGGAATCGAATGAAAAACTGTTTTTT. This sequence encodes CASRQGSGESNEKLFF.